The 26 T cell receptor beta chains in this list originate from one sample, sequenced in a study of T cell changes during pregnancy in multiple sclerosis. Clones were read by immunoSEQ multiplex PCR, and TCRdb kept only the in-frame ones, dropping some. The data contain more than 35,000 clones, around 90% of them singletons. The specimen comprised CD4+ T cells from peripheral blood mononuclear cells, sampled in the first trimester of pregnancy. The receptors were gathered from a female donor with multiple sclerosis, enrolled in a pregnancy study.

This chain links TRBV7-9 with TRBJ2-2, with 8 positions matching TRBD2. CDR1 is SEHNR, CDR2 FQNEAQ, per germline (reference sequence). The CDR3 length is 17 residues. The junction had 16 bases not matched to a gene; V was cut back by 5 bases and J by 8 bases. CDR3 coding DNA: TGTGCCAGCAGCCGGGGCTCGGGACTAGTTATTTCGGGGGAGCTGTTTTTT. This codes for CASSRGSGLVISGELFF.

The V call is TRBV5-1, the J call TRBJ1-6; 7 nucleotides agree with TRBD1. Trimming cost V 1 base and J 10 bases; bases outside gene matches: 5. Looked up from germline, CDR1 is SGHRS and CDR2 is YFSETQ. CDR3 length: 14 amino acids. Here the CDR3 DNA reads TGCGCCAGCAGCTTGAAAGGGGGCGAGTCACCCCTCCACTTT. Encoded protein: CASSLKGGESPLHF.

This chain uses TRBV28 with TRBJ1-5; the D is unclear. The V gene lost 8 bases and the J gene lost 2 bases, with 22 bases spanning the gap. Germline V gene lookup returns CDR1 MDHEN and CDR2 SYDVKM. The CDR3 contains 17 residues. CDR3 DNA: TGTGCCAGCGTACACTTACCCCTCGGGAGCCGCAATCAGCCCCAGCATTTT. Its protein is CASVHLPLGSRNQPQHF.

The J gene is TRBJ2-3, the V gene TRBV19, with TRBD2 matching 11 bases. The CDR3 sequence is 15 residues long. Germline V CDR1 and CDR2: LNHDA, SQIVND (reference sequence). Trimming cost V 5 bases and J 4 bases; bases outside gene matches: 5. This CDR3 reads CASSDPGLAADTQYF. DNA for the CDR3: TGTGCCAGTAGTGATCCGGGACTAGCGGCAGATACGCAGTATTTT.

On this clone: At one end the junction does not follow the germline gene, possibly because of a read error. This CDR3 is also generated by other DNA sequences in the sample. The chain uses TRBV5-1 and TRBJ2-7; TRBD1 or TRBD2 may be the D gene (6 bases each). Germline lookup yields CDR1 SGHRS and CDR2 YFSETQ. This CDR3 has 14 residues. The DNA for the CDR3 is TGCGCCAGTAGCTTGGAGGGGGATACGGACGAGCAGTACTTC. This encodes CASSLEGDTDEQYF.

This chain joins TRBV11-1 and TRBJ2-1, with D perhaps matching TRBD1 (6 bases). Trimming shortened V by 5 bases and J by 1 base, and 18 bases separated the two germline ends. The CDR3 is 17 amino acids. Germline V gene sequence: CDR1 SGHAT, CDR2 FQDESV (reference sequence). Here the CDR3 DNA reads TGTGCCAGCAGCCCTCACCCCCGGGGACAATCCTACAATGAGCAGTTCTTC. It encodes CASSPHPRGQSYNEQFF.

The CDR3 region is CASDRTGTGETQYF. CDR3 sequence (DNA): TGCGCCAGCGATAGGACAGGCACGGGAGAGACCCAGTACTTC. V gene TRBV5-1 combines with J gene TRBJ2-5; 7 bases fit TRBD1. Germline V gene data show CDR1 as SGHRS and CDR2 as YFSETQ. The CDR3 spans 14 residues. V was clipped by 7 bases and J by 4 bases; unmatched bases: 10.

This clone showed up just once. This chain connects TRBV10-3 to TRBJ1-4; no definite D call. Deletions cut 2 bases from V and 4 bases from J, with 8 bases between. CDR1 is ENHRY and CDR2 is SYGVKD in the germline V gene. The length of the CDR3 is 14 residues. The DNA of the CDR3 is TGTGCCATCAGTGAGGGAGCGGATAATGAAAAACTGTTTTTT. Encoded protein: CAISEGADNEKLFF.

The V call is TRBV28, the J call TRBJ2-1, with D perhaps matching TRBD2 (5 bases). CDR1 is MDHEN, CDR2 SYDVKM, per germline. V lost 6 bases to trimming and J lost 5 bases, with 17 bases between them. CDR3 size: 15 residues. CDR3 loop: CASSRGPRRDNEQFF. In DNA form, the CDR3 reads TGTGCCAGCAGCCGAGGGCCCCGGCGGGACAATGAGCAGTTCTTC. Based on the CDR3 plus reference TRBV28 and TRBJ2-1, the full variable domain is DVKVTQSSRYLVKRTGEKVFLECVQDMDHENMFWYRQDPGLGLRLIYFSYDVKMKEKGDIPEGYSVSREKKERFSLILESASTNQTSMYLCASSRGPRRDNEQFFGPGTRLTVL.

This clone is a singleton in its sample. The rearrangement joins TRBV10-1 to TRBJ2-5; TRBD2 agrees at 8 bases. The CDR3 covers 14 residues. The J segment lost 1 base and the V segment lost 4 bases, leaving 2 bases of the junction unmatched. Germline lookup yields CDR1 WNHNN and CDR2 SYGVQD (reference sequence). This chain's CDR3 is CASSAGGPQETQYF. In DNA form, the CDR3 reads TGCGCCAGCAGTGCGGGAGGGCCCCAAGAGACCCAGTACTTC.

This chain links TRBV19 with TRBJ2-7; D call uncertain. Per germline, CDR1 LNHDA and CDR2 SQIVND (reference sequence). V was shortened by 4 bases and J by 6 bases, with 13 bases between the two germline ends. The CDR3 spans 13 residues. The CDR3 bases are TGTGCCAGTAGTACCCTCTTTGTGTCCGAGCAGTACTTC. It translates to CASSTLFVSEQYF.

This chain links TRBV19 with TRBJ2-2; 8 bases map to TRBD1. Trimming took 3 bases from V and 11 from J; bases not matched to a gene: 5. CDR3 length: 13 amino acids. CDR1 is LNHDA and CDR2 is SQIVND in the germline V gene (reference sequence). The CDR3 is CASSIRGTGELFF. CDR3 in DNA: TGTGCCAGTAGTATCAGGGGGACAGGAGAGCTGTTTTTT.

This rearrangement joins TRBV28 to TRBJ2-3; D ambiguous. The CDR3 runs 15 residues. With 2 bases removed from V and 6 bases from J, the gap between germline ends came to 15 bases. Germline V lookup: CDR1 MDHEN, CDR2 SYDVKM. DNA of the CDR3: TGTGCCAGCAGTTTACCTTCCCGGTCTCGGGATACGCAGTATTTT. Its translation is CASSLPSRSRDTQYF.

V usage is TRBV7-8 and J usage is TRBJ1-5; 11 nucleotides match TRBD1. Germline V gene lookup returns CDR1 SGHVS and CDR2 FQNEAQ. CDR3 length: 15 amino acids. V gave up 1 base and J gave up 6 bases; unmatched junction bases: 2. Here the CDR3 DNA reads TGTGCCAGCAGCTTAGGCGGACAGGGGGCTCAGCCCCAGCATTTT. Translating gives CASSLGGQGAQPQHF.

The chain employs TRBV27 and TRBJ1-1; the D gene is possibly TRBD1 (5 bases). CDR3 length equals 14 residues. The germline V gene encodes CDR1 MNHEY and CDR2 SMNVEV (reference sequence). The V end lost 3 bases, the J end lost 2 bases, and 10 bases lay between the germline ends. The CDR3 DNA reads TGTGCCAGCAGTTTCCGGGGGGTCAACACTGAAGCTTTCTTT. Its protein product is CASSFRGVNTEAFF.

The chain carries TRBV18 and TRBJ1-6; TRBD1 agrees at 7 bases. V lost 4 bases, J lost 7 bases, and 7 bases stayed unmatched. The CDR3 contains 15 residues. Germline CDR1 is KGHSH and CDR2 is LQKENI. The CDR3 region has the DNA TGTGCCAGCTCACTAACCGGGACAGAGAATTCACCCCTCCACTTT. This encodes CASSLTGTENSPLHF.

The V gene is TRBV6-1, the J gene TRBJ2-1; tentatively, D is TRBD2 (5 bases). Trimming shortened V by 2 bases and J by 9 bases, and 5 bases separated the two germline ends. Looked up from germline, CDR1 is MNHNS and CDR2 is SASEGT. The CDR3 covers 11 residues. CDR3 sequence reads: CASSESGEQFF. CDR3 nucleotides: TGTGCCAGCAGTGAAAGCGGTGAGCAGTTCTTC.

The V gene is TRBV28, the J gene TRBJ2-7; D is perhaps TRBD2 (6 bases). Per germline, CDR1 MDHEN and CDR2 SYDVKM. CDR3 length: 14 amino acids. Trimming cost V 6 bases and J 3 bases, with 15 bases left between them. Here the CDR3 DNA reads TGTGCCAGCAGCCCTCGGGGGATAGGCTACGAGCAGTACTTC. It specifies CASSPRGIGYEQYF.

The chain couples TRBV19 to TRBJ1-1; D gene ambiguous. Germline V CDR1 and CDR2: LNHDA, SQIVND (reference sequence). The CDR3 totals 14 residues. Trimming shortened V by 3 bases and J by 2 bases, and 10 bases separated the two germline ends. The CDR3 DNA sequence: TGTGCCAGTAGTATCGCGGGGAGAAACACTGAAGCTTTCTTT. Its protein is CASSIAGRNTEAFF.

J is TRBJ2-7 and V is TRBV29-1; TRBD2 matches 12 bases. After removal of 5 bases from V and 5 bases from J, the junction contained 4 bases not matched to a gene. Looked up from germline, CDR1 is SQVTM and CDR2 is ANQGSEA. This CDR3 spans 13 amino acids. DNA of the CDR3: TGCAGCGTTCGGACTAGCGGGAACCACGAGCAGTACTTC. Protein sequence: CSVRTSGNHEQYF.

The chain links TRBV29-1 to TRBJ2-2, with D perhaps TRBD1 (5 bases). V lost 7 bases and J lost 1, with 10 bases in between. The CDR3 sequence is 13 residues long. Germline CDR1 reads SQVTM; CDR2 reads ANQGSEA. Here the CDR3 DNA reads TGCAGCGCTGGACAACTGAACACCGGGGAGCTGTTTTTT. Translating it yields CSAGQLNTGELFF.

The chain carries TRBV5-4 and TRBJ1-1; D may be TRBD1 (6 bases). Trimming pared 3 bases from V and 5 bases from J, leaving 11 bases between. Looked up from germline, CDR1 is SGHNT and CDR2 is YYREEE (reference sequence). This CDR3 is built from 13 residues. The CDR3 reads CASSSQGWTEAFF. CDR3 coding DNA: TGTGCCAGCAGCTCACAGGGATGGACTGAAGCTTTCTTT.

This clone was seen just once. The rearrangement joins TRBV27 to TRBJ2-2; the D gene is possibly TRBD2 (7 bases). The V gene lost 8 bases and the J gene lost 2 bases, with 12 bases spanning the gap. This CDR3 contains 14 residues. Germline V gene data show CDR1 as MNHEY and CDR2 as SMNVEV (reference sequence). CDR3 loop: CASGTGGNTGELFF. CDR3 DNA sequence: TGTGCCAGCGGGACGGGGGGCAACACCGGGGAGCTGTTTTTT.

The chain links TRBV2 to TRBJ2-5, with D perhaps matching TRBD2 (6 bases). V was pared by 7 bases and J by 5 bases, with 26 bases between. This CDR3 has 17 residues. The V gene's germline CDR1 is SNHLY and CDR2 FYNNEI. The CDR3 loop is CASTGPPVEEGEETQYF. CDR3 nucleotides: TGTGCCAGCACCGGACCCCCAGTGGAGGAGGGAGAGGAGACCCAGTACTTC. The variable domain in full, with the rest retrieved from reference TRBV2 and TRBJ2-5, is EPEVTQTPSHQVTQMGQEVILRCVPISNHLYFYWYRQILGQKVEFLVSFYNNEISEKSEIFDDQFSVERPDGSNFTLKIRSTKLEDSAMYFCASTGPPVEEGEETQYFGPGTRLLVL.

The chain joins TRBV27 to TRBJ1-5; possible D gene TRBD1, 5 bases. The length of the CDR3 is 15 residues. Germline CDR1 reads MNHEY; CDR2 reads SMNVEV (reference sequence). V lost 2 bases and J lost 3, with 11 bases in between. DNA for the CDR3: TGTGCCAGCAGTTTAACAGGCGAGCCCAATCAGCCCCAGCATTTT. Amino acids: CASSLTGEPNQPQHF.

This clone was found a few times. The CDR3 DNA sequence: TGTGCCAGCAGCTTAACAGGGGGCAATCAGCCCCAGCATTTT. Residues: CASSLTGGNQPQHF. The rearrangement uses TRBV7-9 and TRBJ1-5; 7 bases map to TRBD1. The V segment lost 2 bases and the J segment 2 bases; nucleotides outside the gene matches: 0. CDR1 and CDR2 (germline): SEHNR, FQNEAQ (reference sequence). CDR3 length: 14 amino acids.